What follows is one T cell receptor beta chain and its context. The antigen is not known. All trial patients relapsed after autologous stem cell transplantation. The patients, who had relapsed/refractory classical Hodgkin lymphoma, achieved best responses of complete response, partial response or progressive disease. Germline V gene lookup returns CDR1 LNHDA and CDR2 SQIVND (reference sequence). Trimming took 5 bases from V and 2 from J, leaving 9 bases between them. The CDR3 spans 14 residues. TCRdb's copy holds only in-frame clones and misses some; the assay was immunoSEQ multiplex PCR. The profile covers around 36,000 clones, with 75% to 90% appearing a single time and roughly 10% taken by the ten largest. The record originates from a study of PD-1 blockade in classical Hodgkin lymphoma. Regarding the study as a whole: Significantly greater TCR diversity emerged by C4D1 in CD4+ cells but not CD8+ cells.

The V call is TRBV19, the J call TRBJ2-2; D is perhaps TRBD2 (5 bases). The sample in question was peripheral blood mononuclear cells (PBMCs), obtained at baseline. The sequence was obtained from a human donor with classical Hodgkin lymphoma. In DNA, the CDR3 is TGTGCCAGTAGTTTCGAGGGTAACACCGGGGAGCTGTTTTTT. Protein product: CASSFEGNTGELFF.